One and the same sample provided the 26 T cell receptor beta chains below, sequenced in a study of cytomegalovirus exposure and HLA in healthy donors. Generated by immunoSEQ multiplex PCR, the TCRdb table keeps only in-frame clones and is missing some. The profile shows fewer than 250,000 clones, around 87% of them singletons. Sequenced input: PBMCs. The receptors derive from a woman aged 18-29 years in good health and CMV-seropositive.

The chain couples TRBV4-1 to TRBJ1-2, with 11 positions matching TRBD1. This CDR3 has 16 residues. V shed 2 bases, J shed 3 bases, and the junction held 5 bases outside the gene matches. From germline, CDR1 is MGHRA and CDR2 YSYEKL. The DNA of the CDR3 is TGCGCCAGCAGCCAAATAGGGACAGGGGGTTACTATGGCTACACCTTC. It is translated as CASSQIGTGGYYGYTF.

The chain joins TRBV28 to TRBJ2-2, with a tentative D call TRBD1 (6 bases). The V gene's germline CDR1 is MDHEN and CDR2 SYDVKM. The ends were cut back, 7 bases at V and 6 bases at J, with 15 bases in the middle. This CDR3 is 14 amino acids long. The DNA of the CDR3 is TGTGCCAGCACTTTTATACAGGGAGCCGGGGAGCTGTTTTTT. Protein product: CASTFIQGAGELFF. Full variable domain (outside the CDR3, taken from reference TRBV28 and TRBJ2-2): DVKVTQSSRYLVKRTGEKVFLECVQDMDHENMFWYRQDPGLGLRLIYFSYDVKMKEKGDIPEGYSVSREKKERFSLILESASTNQTSMYLCASTFIQGAGELFFGEGSRLTVL.

On this clone: Other DNA sequences in the sample encode the same CDR3. V is TRBV5-1 and J is TRBJ1-2; 11 bases line up with TRBD1. V shed 4 bases, J shed 8 bases, and the junction held 4 bases outside the gene matches. CDR3 length equals 13 residues. Looked up from germline, CDR1 is SGHRS and CDR2 is YFSETQ. The DNA for the CDR3 is TGCGCCAGCAGCCCGGGACAGGGGGACGGCTACACCTTC. As protein: CASSPGQGDGYTF.

V gene TRBV6-5 combines with J gene TRBJ1-4; possible D gene TRBD1, 6 bases. CDR1 is MNHEY, CDR2 SVGAGI, per germline. There are 14 residues in the CDR3. V was pared by 6 bases and J by 0 bases, with 8 bases between. The CDR3 is CASRRGSTNEKLFF. In DNA, the CDR3 is TGTGCCAGCAGGAGGGGGTCAACTAATGAAAAACTGTTTTTT.

The J gene is TRBJ2-5, the V gene TRBV19; 8 bases align to TRBD1. Trimming took 5 bases from V and 5 from J; bases not matched to a gene: 1. This CDR3 comprises 12 residues. From germline, CDR1 is LNHDA and CDR2 SQIVND (reference sequence). The CDR3 bases are TGTGCCAGTAGTCACAGGGGGGAGACCCAGTACTTC. Its protein product is CASSHRGETQYF. Using reference TRBV19 and TRBJ2-5 for the parts outside the CDR3, the full variable domain is DGGITQSPKYLFRKEGQNVTLSCEQNLNHDAMYWYRQDPGQGLRLIYYSQIVNDFQKGDIAEGYSVSREKKESFPLTVTSAQKNPTAFYLCASSHRGETQYFGPGTRLLVL.

V and J are TRBV28 and TRBJ2-5, with D possibly being TRBD1 (5 bases). Trimming removed 7 bases at V and 7 bases at J, with 16 bases between. The germline V gene encodes CDR1 MDHEN and CDR2 SYDVKM. The length of the CDR3 is 13 residues. In DNA form, the CDR3 reads TGTGCCAGCATTCGGCAGGGTAGGGCGACCCAGTACTTC. It codes for CASIRQGRATQYF.

This chain connects TRBV29-1 to TRBJ1-1; D is undetermined. V lost 5 bases and J lost 0, with 13 bases in between. This CDR3 is 14 amino acids long. In germline, CDR1 is SQVTM, CDR2 ANQGSEA. CDR3 coding DNA: TGCAGCGTTCGGTTGATGGTGGTGAACACTGAAGCTTTCTTT. It translates to CSVRLMVVNTEAFF.

The genes are TRBV5-1 and TRBJ2-2, with D uncertain. Per the germline V gene, CDR1 is SGHRS and CDR2 is YFSETQ. The V gene lost 5 bases and the J gene lost 0 bases, with 8 bases spanning the gap. The CDR3 length is 14 residues. The DNA for the CDR3 is TGCGCCAGCAGTTGGCACGCGAACACCGGGGAGCTGTTTTTT. The encoded protein is CASSWHANTGELFF.

The V gene is TRBV28, the J gene TRBJ2-5; weak D call: TRBD2 (6 bases). The V gene's germline CDR1 is MDHEN and CDR2 SYDVKM. V lost 2 bases and J 5 bases, leaving 12 bases between the germline ends. The CDR3 extends over 14 amino acids. The CDR3, as DNA: TGTGCCAGCAGTTTACCGGGCGGGGACGAGACCCAGTACTTC. Translated, it gives CASSLPGGDETQYF.

Remarks on this clone: One end of the junction does not line up with germline, which may come from a read error. The rearrangement joins TRBV19 to TRBJ2-7; D is unresolved. This CDR3 is built from 14 residues. Germline-derived CDR1 and CDR2 are LNHDA and SQIVND (reference sequence). Written as DNA, the CDR3 is TGTGCCAGCAGTATTTCCGACACCTCCTACGAGCAGTACTTC. Encoded protein: CASSISDTSYEQYF.

CDR3 in amino acids: CASSLEGRWANEKLFF. CDR3 sequence (DNA): TGCGCCAGCAGCTTGGAGGGGCGCTGGGCTAATGAAAAACTGTTTTTT. This chain joins TRBV5-1 and TRBJ1-4; D may be TRBD1 (5 bases). The CDR3 loop spans 16 amino acids. Per the germline V gene, CDR1 is SGHRS and CDR2 is YFSETQ. Trimming removed 0 bases at V and 3 bases at J, with 12 bases between.

This clone has a handful of counts. The chain is built from TRBV5-8 and TRBJ1-5; D may be TRBD1 (5 bases). Germline CDR1 is SGHTS and CDR2 is YDEGEE. This CDR3 has 11 amino acids. V lost 3 bases and J 12 bases, leaving 10 bases between the germline ends. The CDR3 DNA reads as TGTGCCAGCAGCTCAGGGAAGGTCCAGCATTTT. It encodes CASSSGKVQHF.

The V gene is TRBV6-5, the J gene TRBJ2-7, with a possible D match to TRBD2 (6 bases). Germline CDR1 is MNHEY and CDR2 is SVGAGI. The CDR3 is made up of 13 amino acids. Trimming stripped 5 bases from V and 3 bases from J, with 11 bases between. This chain's CDR3 is CASSREIGYEQYF. The CDR3 DNA reads TGTGCCAGCAGTCGGGAGATCGGCTACGAGCAGTACTTC.

This sequence joins TRBV2 and TRBJ2-1; 7 bases agree with TRBD2. CDR3 length: 14 amino acids. V gave up 6 bases and J gave up 5 bases; unmatched junction bases: 7. Looked up from germline, CDR1 is SNHLY and CDR2 is FYNNEI. In nucleotides, the CDR3 is TGTGCCAGCAGGGAGACTAGCAGCCACAATGAGCAGTTCTTC. It codes for CASRETSSHNEQFF.

This rearrangement joins TRBV27 to TRBJ1-5; 7 positions agree with TRBD1. After removal of 6 bases from V and 11 bases from J, the junction contained 16 bases not matched to a gene. CDR1 MNHEY and CDR2 SMNVEV come from the germline V gene (reference sequence). The CDR3 contains 15 residues. The CDR3 sequence: CASSPVGTGEMAQHF. The CDR3 bases are TGTGCCAGCAGCCCGGTCGGTACAGGGGAGATGGCCCAGCATTTT.

The CDR3 loop is CASSVATGASGRGQETQYF. CDR3 nucleotides: TGTGCCAGCAGCGTAGCTACGGGTGCTAGCGGGAGGGGTCAAGAGACCCAGTACTTC. The rearrangement links TRBV9 to TRBJ2-5, with TRBD2 matching over 12 bases. CDR1 is SGDLS, CDR2 YYNGEE, per germline. The V gene end was trimmed by 0 bases and the J gene end by 2 bases; junction bases not matched to a gene: 11. The length of the CDR3 is 19 residues. Filled out from reference TRBV9 and TRBJ2-5, the complete variable domain reads DSGVTQTPKHLITATGQRVTLRCSPRSGDLSVYWYQQSLDQGLQFLIQYYNGEERAKGNILERFSAQQFPDLHSELNLSSLELGDSALYFCASSVATGASGRGQETQYFGPGTRLLVL.

The genes are TRBV5-1 and TRBJ2-7; tentative D call: TRBD2 (5 bases). This CDR3 spans 15 amino acids. Germline CDR1 SGHRS, CDR2 YFSETQ. The V and J ends lost 4 bases and 7 bases respectively, with 21 bases between them. The CDR3 nucleotides read TGCGCCAGCAGCGCCCGACCCGGGGTTTCTATGGAGCAGTACTTC. It codes for CASSARPGVSMEQYF.

This clone was picked up one time. This chain joins TRBV9 and TRBJ2-1; TRBD2 aligns across 11 bases. Germline V CDR1 and CDR2: SGDLS, YYNGEE. The ends lost 3 bases at V and 7 bases at J; junction bases unmatched: 6. This CDR3 comprises 15 residues. The CDR3 region is CASSALAGGWNEQFF. In DNA form, the CDR3 reads TGTGCCAGCAGCGCCCTAGCGGGAGGTTGGAATGAGCAGTTCTTC.

This chain joins TRBV19 and TRBJ1-1, with 11 bases that match TRBD1. V dropped 5 bases and J dropped 1; count of bases not matched to a gene: 9. The CDR3 sequence is 17 residues long. CDR1 is LNHDA and CDR2 is SQIVND in the germline V gene (reference sequence). The CDR3 nucleotides read TGTGCCAGTAGTCGGCAAGGACAGGGGGCGCGGAACACTGAAGCTTTCTTT. Protein: CASSRQGQGARNTEAFF.

The chain joins TRBV28 to TRBJ2-7, with no clear D. The CDR3 runs 15 residues. Germline loops: CDR1 MDHEN, CDR2 SYDVKM. Trimming took off 6 bases at V and 7 bases at J, with 22 bases between the two ends. The CDR3 DNA reads as TGTGCCAGCAGAGTAGGTTCCGGAGCCGGTCGAGAGCAGTACTTC. This translates into CASRVGSGAGREQYF.

The chain recombines TRBV7-2 with TRBJ1-5; 8 nucleotides align to TRBD1. With V trimmed by 5 bases and J by 5 bases, 5 bases remained unmatched. The CDR3 is 14 amino acids. Germline values: CDR1 SGHTA, CDR2 FQGNSA. CDR3 bases: TGTGCCAGCAGCCGACCAGGGGGCTATCAGCCCCAGCATTTT. Protein sequence: CASSRPGGYQPQHF.

This clone has a single count. The chain employs TRBV7-9 and TRBJ2-1; D gene unclear. V shed 4 bases and J shed 8 bases, with 9 bases lying between them. The germline gives CDR1 SEHNR, CDR2 FQNEAQ (reference sequence). This CDR3 is built from 12 residues. CDR3 in DNA: TGTGCCAGCAGCTCGCCCCTACATGAGCAGTTCTTC. Translation: CASSSPLHEQFF.

This chain links TRBV28 with TRBJ1-1; 8 nucleotides align to TRBD1. The CDR3 has 15 residues. Germline V gene data show CDR1 as MDHEN and CDR2 as SYDVKM. V shed 1 base, J shed 5 bases, and the junction held 6 bases outside the gene matches. CDR3 loop: CASSLFRRGRTEAFF. The CDR3, as DNA: TGTGCCAGCAGTTTATTCCGCAGGGGGCGAACTGAAGCTTTCTTT.

The rearrangement joins TRBV7-3 to TRBJ2-7; D perhaps matches TRBD2 (6 bases). V lost 0 bases and J lost 2, with 11 bases in between. The CDR3 has 15 residues. CDR1 and CDR2 (germline): SGHTA, FQGTGA. In nucleotides, the CDR3 is TGTGCCAGCAGCTTAACCCGTGGCGGGGCCTACGAGCAGTACTTC. It encodes CASSLTRGGAYEQYF. The full variable domain, with the rest looked up from reference TRBV7-3 and TRBJ2-7, is GAGVSQTPSNKVTEKGKYVELRCDPISGHTALYWYRQSLGQGPEFLIYFQGTGAADDSGLPNDRFFAVRPEGSVSTLKIQRTERGDSAVYLCASSLTRGGAYEQYFGPGTRLTVT.

The chain recombines TRBV18 with TRBJ2-3; 10 bases align to TRBD2. Unmatched junction bases numbered 12, after V lost 3 bases and J lost 3 bases. The CDR3 loop spans 18 amino acids. CDR1 is KGHSH, CDR2 LQKENI, per germline. DNA for the CDR3: TGTGCCAGCTCACCCCCGACTAGCGGGTCAGGGAGTACAGATACGCAGTATTTT. Translated: CASSPPTSGSGSTDTQYF.

This chain uses TRBV5-1 with TRBJ2-4, with TRBD2 identical over 8 bases. This CDR3 contains 18 residues. V lost 4 bases, J lost 2 bases, and 14 bases stayed unmatched. CDR1 is SGHRS and CDR2 is YFSETQ in the germline V gene. Here the CDR3 reads CASSRGEISGTSKNIQYF. CDR3 coding DNA: TGCGCCAGCAGCCGGGGGGAAATTAGCGGGACCTCCAAAAACATTCAGTACTTC.